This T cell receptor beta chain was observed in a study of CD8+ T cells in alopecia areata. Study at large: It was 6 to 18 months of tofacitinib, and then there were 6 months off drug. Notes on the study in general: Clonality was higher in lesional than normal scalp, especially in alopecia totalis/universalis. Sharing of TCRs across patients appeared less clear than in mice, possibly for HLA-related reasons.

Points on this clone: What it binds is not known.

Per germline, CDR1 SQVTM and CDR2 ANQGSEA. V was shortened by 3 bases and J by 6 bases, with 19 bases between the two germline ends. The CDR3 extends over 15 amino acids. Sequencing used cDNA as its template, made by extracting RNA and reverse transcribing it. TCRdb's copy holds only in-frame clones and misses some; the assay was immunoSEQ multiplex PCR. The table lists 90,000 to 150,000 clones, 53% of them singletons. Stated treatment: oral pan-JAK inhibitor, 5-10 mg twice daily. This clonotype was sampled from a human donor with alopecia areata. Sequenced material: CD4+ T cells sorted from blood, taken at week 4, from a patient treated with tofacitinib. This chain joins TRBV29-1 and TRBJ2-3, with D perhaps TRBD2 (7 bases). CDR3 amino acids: CSVETRAGARDTQYF. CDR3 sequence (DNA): TGCAGCGTTGAGACACGGGCGGGGGCAAGGGATACGCAGTATTTT.